This T cell receptor (beta chain) was retrieved from a study of TIL therapy for anti-PD-1-resistant metastatic lung cancer. Study details: Progressing patients received lymphodepletion, expanded TIL infusion and IL-2. Study results and caveats: Infused TIL clonotypes partially replaced the baseline blood repertoire, then decayed over months.

Sequencing used immunoSEQ v3. Survey-level samples got some 2 million read pairs; deep-level samples got roughly 4.5-6 million. Here immunoSEQ multiplex PCR was the method, and the copy in TCRdb shows in-frame clones only, minus some. The data show tens of thousands of clones, about 70% seen once. Points on this clone: The antigen remains unidentified.

Trimming removed 5 bases at V and 10 bases at J, with 21 bases between. The CDR3 is 15 amino acids. CDR1 is SGHVS and CDR2 is FQNEAQ in the germline V gene. Indicated time point: pre-treatment sample, taken before nivolumab and TIL therapy. Enrollment ran from 2017 to early 2020. The chain carries TRBV7-8 and TRBJ1-3; D ambiguous. Sample: blood, taken at baseline. The origin of this receptor is a person aged 25-85 years with non-small cell lung cancer. The CDR3 DNA is TGTGCCAGCAGCAAACCGGACGCCCGAACTGAGACCATATATTTT. Amino acid sequence: CASSKPDARTETIYF.